This T cell receptor beta chain was identified during a study of cytomegalovirus exposure and HLA in healthy donors. This clone turned up a few times. Compared with germline, one end of the junction differs, possibly owing to a read error. Germline loops: CDR1 MNHEY, CDR2 SVGAGI. This CDR3 is built from 12 residues. Researchers ran the PCR with 60 Vbeta and 13 Jbeta primers. TCRdb's table, derived via immunoSEQ multiplex PCR, lists solely in-frame clones and lacks some. The top ten clones hold about 1.2% of a sample with about 100,000 clones, 75% to 85% of them seen once. The clonotype was recovered from a woman younger than 30 in good health and CMV-seronegative. Sequenced sample: PBMCs. This chain connects TRBV6-5 to TRBJ2-1; D not certain. Written as DNA, the CDR3 is TGTGCCAGCAGTTACTCGAGGTCGATTTCGCTCTTC. Its protein product is CASSYSRSISLF.